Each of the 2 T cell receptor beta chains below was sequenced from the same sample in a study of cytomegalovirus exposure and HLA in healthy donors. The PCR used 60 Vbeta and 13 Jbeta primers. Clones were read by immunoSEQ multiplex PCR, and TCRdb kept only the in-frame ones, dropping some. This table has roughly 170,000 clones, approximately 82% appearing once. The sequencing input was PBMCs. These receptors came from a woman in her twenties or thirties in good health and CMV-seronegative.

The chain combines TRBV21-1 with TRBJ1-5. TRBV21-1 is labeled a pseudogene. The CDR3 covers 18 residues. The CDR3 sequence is CASSKGGGGMRGNQPQHF. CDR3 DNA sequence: TGTGCCAGCAGCAAAGGTGGCGGGGGGATGAGGGGCAATCAGCCCCAGCATTTT.

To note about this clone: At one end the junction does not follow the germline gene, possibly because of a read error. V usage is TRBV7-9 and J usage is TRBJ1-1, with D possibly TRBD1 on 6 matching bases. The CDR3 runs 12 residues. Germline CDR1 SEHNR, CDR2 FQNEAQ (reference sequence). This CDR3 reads CSSGGMNTEAFF. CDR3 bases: TGTTCCAGCGGGGGCATGAACACTGAAGCTTTCTTT.